The clone carrying this T cell receptor (beta chain) has just a few counts. The entry originates in a study of identical twins. CDR1 and CDR2 (germline): MNHEY, SVGEGT. V lost 0 bases to trimming and J lost 1 base; unmatched junction nucleotides: 4. This CDR3 has 16 residues. Unique molecular identifiers were present on cDNA, and template switching added a universal primer site. TCRdb re-called the 5' RACE reads through MiXCR, storing one row per CDR3 protein. The table includes hundreds of thousands of distinct CDR3 sequences, under 10% detected once. This sample was shared with a second study, whose subject was yellow fever vaccine responses in identical twins.

V usage is TRBV6-2 or TRBV6-3 and J usage is TRBJ2-3; 7 nucleotides match TRBD2. The sequencing input was memory (CD45RO+) T cells sorted from blood. This sequence was found in a woman younger than 30 in good health. The CDR3: CASSYSAGRGTDTQYF. The CDR3 DNA reads as TGTGCCAGCAGTTACTCAGCGGGAAGAGGCACAGATACGCAGTATTTT.